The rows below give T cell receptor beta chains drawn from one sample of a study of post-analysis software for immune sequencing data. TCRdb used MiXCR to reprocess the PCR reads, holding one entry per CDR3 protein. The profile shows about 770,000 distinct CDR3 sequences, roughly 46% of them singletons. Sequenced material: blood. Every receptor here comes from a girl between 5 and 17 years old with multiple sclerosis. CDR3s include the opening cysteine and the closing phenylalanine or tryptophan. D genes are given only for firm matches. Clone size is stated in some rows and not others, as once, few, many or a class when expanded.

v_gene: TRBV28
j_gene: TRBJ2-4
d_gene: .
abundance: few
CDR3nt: TGTGCCAGCAGTGCCCGGGGGCGCAAAAACATTCAGTACTTC
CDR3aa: CASSARGRKNIQYF

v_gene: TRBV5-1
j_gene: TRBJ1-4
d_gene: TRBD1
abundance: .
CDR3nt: TGCGCCAGCAGCTCGGGAAGACAGGGCCGACATGAAAAACTGTTTTTT
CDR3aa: CASSSGRQGRHEKLFF

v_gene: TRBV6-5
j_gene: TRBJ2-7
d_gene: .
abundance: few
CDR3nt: TGTGCCAGCAGTTACTCGAGACTCCCGAGGGGCTACGAGCAGTACTTC
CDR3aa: CASSYSRLPRGYEQYF

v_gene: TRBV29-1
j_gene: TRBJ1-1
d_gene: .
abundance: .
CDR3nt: TGCAGCGTTGATTATGCTGTGAACACTGAAGCTTTCTTT
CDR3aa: CSVDYAVNTEAFF

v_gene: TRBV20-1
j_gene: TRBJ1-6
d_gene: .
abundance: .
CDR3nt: TGCAGTGCGGTCCCGGGACTCCCAAGGTCAGATTCACCCCTCCACTTT
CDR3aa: CSAVPGLPRSDSPLHF

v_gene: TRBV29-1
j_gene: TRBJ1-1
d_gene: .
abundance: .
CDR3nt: TGCAGCGTTGGAACTGAAGCTTTCTTT
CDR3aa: CSVGTEAFF

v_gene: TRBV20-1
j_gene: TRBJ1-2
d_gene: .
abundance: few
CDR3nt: TGCAGTGCTAGAGATCCCTCGGGGTTGGGCTATGGCTACACCTTC
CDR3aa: CSARDPSGLGYGYTF

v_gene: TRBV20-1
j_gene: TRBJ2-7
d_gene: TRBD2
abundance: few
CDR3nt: TGCAGTGCTAGAGAGGGAGGGACCAACTCCTACGAGCAGTACTTC
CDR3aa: CSAREGGTNSYEQYF

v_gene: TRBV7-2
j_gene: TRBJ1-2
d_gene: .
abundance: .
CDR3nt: TGTGCCAGCAGCCCGAATTCTGGCCCCTATGGCTACACCTTC
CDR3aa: CASSPNSGPYGYTF

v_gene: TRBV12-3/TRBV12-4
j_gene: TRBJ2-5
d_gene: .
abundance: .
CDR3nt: TGTGCCAGCAGTTTACGGCTAGATATTCGGGAGCAGTACTTC
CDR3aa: CASSLRLDIREQYF

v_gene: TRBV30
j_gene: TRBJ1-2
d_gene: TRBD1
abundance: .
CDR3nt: TGTGCCTGTCAGGGGGAGAGGGGCTACACCTTC
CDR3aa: CACQGERGYTF

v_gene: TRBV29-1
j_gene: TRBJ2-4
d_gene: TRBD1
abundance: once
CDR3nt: TGCAGCGTTGGTATTCTACAGGGGGTTTCGGAGCAGTACTTC
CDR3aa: CSVGILQGVSEQYF

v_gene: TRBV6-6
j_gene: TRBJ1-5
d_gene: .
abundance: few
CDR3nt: TGTGCCAGCAGTACCGACAGTCAGCCCCAGCATTTT
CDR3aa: CASSTDSQPQHF

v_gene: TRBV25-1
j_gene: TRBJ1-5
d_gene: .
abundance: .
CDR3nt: TGTGCTAGCAGTGCGGACACCTATCAGCCCCAGCATTTT
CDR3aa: CASSADTYQPQHF

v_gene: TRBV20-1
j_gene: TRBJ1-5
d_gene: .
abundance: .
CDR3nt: TGCAGTGCTAGAGATCGACATCGGGTGACTCAGCCCCAGCATTTT
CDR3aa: CSARDRHRVTQPQHF

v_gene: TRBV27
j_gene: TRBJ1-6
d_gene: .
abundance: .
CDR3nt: TGTGCCAGCAGCCCACCAAGGGGGTATAATAATTCACCCCTCCACTTT
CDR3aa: CASSPPRGYNNSPLHF

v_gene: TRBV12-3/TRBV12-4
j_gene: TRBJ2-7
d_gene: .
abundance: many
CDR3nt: TGTGCCAGCCGTACGGGCTACGAGCAGTACTTC
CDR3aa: CASRTGYEQYF

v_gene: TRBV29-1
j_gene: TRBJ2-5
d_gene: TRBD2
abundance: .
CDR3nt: TGCAGCGTTGTTAGCGGGAGGGCTTGGGAGACCCAGTACTTC
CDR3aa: CSVVSGRAWETQYF

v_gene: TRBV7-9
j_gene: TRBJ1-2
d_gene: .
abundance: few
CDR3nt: TGTGCCAGCAGCTTAGAGAACAGCTATGGCTACACCTTC
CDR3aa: CASSLENSYGYTF

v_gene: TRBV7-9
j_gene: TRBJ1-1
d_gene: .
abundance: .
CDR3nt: TGTGCCAGCAGCGAAAGGAAACAGCAGAACACTGAAGCTTTCTTT
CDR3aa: CASSERKQQNTEAFF

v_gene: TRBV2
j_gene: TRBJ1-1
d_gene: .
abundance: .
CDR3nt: TGTGCCTCAAAAAGTATTCGTCCGAACACTGAAGCTTTCTTT
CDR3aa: CASKSIRPNTEAFF

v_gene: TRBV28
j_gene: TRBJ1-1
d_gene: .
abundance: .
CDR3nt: TGTGCCAGCAGTTTGGGGTCCCTCGAGGGTTTCTTT
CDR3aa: CASSLGSLEGFF

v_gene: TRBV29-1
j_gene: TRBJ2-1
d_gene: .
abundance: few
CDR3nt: TGCAGCGCGGGCGAGACGCGACAGGTGAGGAATGAGCAGTTCTTC
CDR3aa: CSAGETRQVRNEQFF

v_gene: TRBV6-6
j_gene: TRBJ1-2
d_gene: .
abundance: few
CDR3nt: TGTGCCAGCAGTTACAACCCACGAGGGCAGGGTGGCTACACCTTC
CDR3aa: CASSYNPRGQGGYTF

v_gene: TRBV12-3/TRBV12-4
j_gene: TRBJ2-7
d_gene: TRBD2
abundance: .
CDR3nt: TGTGCCAGCAGTTCGAGGACTAGCAACTCCTACGAGCAGTACTTC
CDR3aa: CASSSRTSNSYEQYF

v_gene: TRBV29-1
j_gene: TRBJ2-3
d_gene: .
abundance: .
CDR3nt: TGCAGCGTTCGGGTAGCGGCGATCCACACAGATACGCAGTATTTT
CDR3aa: CSVRVAAIHTDTQYF

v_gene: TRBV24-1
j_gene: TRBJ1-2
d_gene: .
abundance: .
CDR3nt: TGTGCCACCAGTGACCCGACCGGAGGGGCGGATGGCTACACCTTC
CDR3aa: CATSDPTGGADGYTF

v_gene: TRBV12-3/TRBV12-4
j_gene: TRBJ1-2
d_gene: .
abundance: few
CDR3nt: TGTGCCAGCAGTTTTGAGGTGAAAAACTATGGCTACACCTTC
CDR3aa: CASSFEVKNYGYTF

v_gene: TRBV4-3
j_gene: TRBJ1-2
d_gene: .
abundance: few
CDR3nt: TGCGCCAGCAGCCAAGAGTTGGCAAATCACTATGGCTACACCTTC
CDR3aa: CASSQELANHYGYTF

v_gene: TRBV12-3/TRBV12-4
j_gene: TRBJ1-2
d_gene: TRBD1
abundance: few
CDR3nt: TGTGCCAGCAGTTTCGACAGGGGGACCTATGGCTACACCTTC
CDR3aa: CASSFDRGTYGYTF

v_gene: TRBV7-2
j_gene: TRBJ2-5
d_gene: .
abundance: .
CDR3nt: TGTGCCAGCAGCTTAGCAGGGTGGATTGGAGAGACCCAGTACTTC
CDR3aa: CASSLAGWIGETQYF

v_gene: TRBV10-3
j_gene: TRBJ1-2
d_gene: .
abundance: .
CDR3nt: TGTGCCATCAGTGAGAGGTCAGGCGACTATGGCTACACCTTC
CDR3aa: CAISERSGDYGYTF

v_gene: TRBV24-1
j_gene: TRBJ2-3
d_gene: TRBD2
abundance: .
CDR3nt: TGTGCCACCAGTGATTTGGTAGCGGGAGGTGCAGATACGCAGTATTTT
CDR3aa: CATSDLVAGGADTQYF

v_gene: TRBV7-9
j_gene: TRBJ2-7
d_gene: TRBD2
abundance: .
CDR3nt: TGTGCCAGCAGCTCCACCGGGACTAGCGGGATTATGAGCTACGAGCAGTACTTC
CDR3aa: CASSSTGTSGIMSYEQYF

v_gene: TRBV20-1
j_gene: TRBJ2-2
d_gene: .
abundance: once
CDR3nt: TGCAGTGCTAAAGACCCCCTCAACGGGGGAAGTCACACCGGGGAGCTGTTTTTT
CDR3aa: CSAKDPLNGGSHTGELFF

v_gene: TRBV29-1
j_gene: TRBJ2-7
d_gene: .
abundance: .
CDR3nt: TGCAGTCATATAAGACAGGATAACTACAATGAGCAGTACTTC
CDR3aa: CSHIRQDNYNEQYF

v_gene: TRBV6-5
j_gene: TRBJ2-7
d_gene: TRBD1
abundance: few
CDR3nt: TGTGCCAGCAGTTACTCGATCTTCGCGGACAGGCTGGGCTACGAGCAGTACTTC
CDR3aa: CASSYSIFADRLGYEQYF

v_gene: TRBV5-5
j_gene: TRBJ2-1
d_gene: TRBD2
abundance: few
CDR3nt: TGTGCCAGCAGCTCCGAAGCGGGAGTTATGTCCTACAATGAGCAGTTCTTC
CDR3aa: CASSSEAGVMSYNEQFF

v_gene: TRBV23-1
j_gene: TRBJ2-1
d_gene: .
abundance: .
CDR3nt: TGCGCCAGCAGTCATTGTCTGCGGGATCGCGATGAGCAGTTCTTC
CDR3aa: CASSHCLRDRDEQFF

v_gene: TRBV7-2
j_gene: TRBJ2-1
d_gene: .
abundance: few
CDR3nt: TGTGCCAGCAGCTACCGGAGCGGGTTGACAAGCTCCTACAATGAGCAGTTCTTC
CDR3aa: CASSYRSGLTSSYNEQFF

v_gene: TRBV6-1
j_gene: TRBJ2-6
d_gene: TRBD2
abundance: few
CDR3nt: TGTGCCAGCAGCTCCCTAGCGGGGATAGCCTCTGGGGCCAACGTCCTGACTTTC
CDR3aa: CASSSLAGIASGANVLTF

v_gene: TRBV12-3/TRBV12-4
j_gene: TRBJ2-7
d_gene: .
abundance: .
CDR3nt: TGTGCCAGCGGCCAACCCTACGAGCAGTACTTC
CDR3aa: CASGQPYEQYF

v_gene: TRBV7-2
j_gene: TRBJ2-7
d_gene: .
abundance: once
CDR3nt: TGTGCCAGCAGCTTAGGGGGAGGCCCGGCCTACGAGCAGTACTTC
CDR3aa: CASSLGGGPAYEQYF

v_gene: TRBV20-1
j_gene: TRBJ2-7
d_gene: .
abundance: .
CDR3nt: TGCAGTGCTAGAGCCGGCGTTCAAAACTATTACGAGCAGTACTTC
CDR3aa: CSARAGVQNYYEQYF

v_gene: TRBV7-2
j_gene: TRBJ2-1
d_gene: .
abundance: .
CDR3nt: TGTGCCAGCAGCTTATGGGTTCCTGAGCAGTTCTTC
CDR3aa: CASSLWVPEQFF

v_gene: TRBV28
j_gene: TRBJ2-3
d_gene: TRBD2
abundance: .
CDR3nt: TGTGCCAGCAGCTCCGGACTAGCGGGAGGCCACCGCACAGATACGCAGTATTTT
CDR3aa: CASSSGLAGGHRTDTQYF

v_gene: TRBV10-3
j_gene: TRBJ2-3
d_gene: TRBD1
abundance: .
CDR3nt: TGTGCCATCAGTGAGGGGGGACAGGGTGCAGATACGCAGTATTTT
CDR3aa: CAISEGGQGADTQYF

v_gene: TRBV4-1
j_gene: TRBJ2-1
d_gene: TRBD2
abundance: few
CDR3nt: TGCGCCAGCAGCCAAGATCGAGCGGGAGTACGGGAGCAGTTCTTC
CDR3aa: CASSQDRAGVREQFF

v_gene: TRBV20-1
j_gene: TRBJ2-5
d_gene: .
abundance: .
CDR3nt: TGCAGTGCTAATCGGCAGGGCACGGAGACCCAGTACTTC
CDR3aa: CSANRQGTETQYF

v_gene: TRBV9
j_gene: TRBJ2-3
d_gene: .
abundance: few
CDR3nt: TGTGCCAGCAGCGTAGCGGGTTCTGATACGCAGTATTTT
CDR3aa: CASSVAGSDTQYF

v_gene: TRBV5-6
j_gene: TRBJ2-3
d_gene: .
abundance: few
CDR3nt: TGTGCCAGCAGCACGGGACTCCTCACAGATACGCAGTATTTT
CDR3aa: CASSTGLLTDTQYF

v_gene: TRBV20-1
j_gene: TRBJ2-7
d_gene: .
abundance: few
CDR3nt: TGCAGTGCTCAGACTAGTGGCGAGCAGTACTTC
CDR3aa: CSAQTSGEQYF

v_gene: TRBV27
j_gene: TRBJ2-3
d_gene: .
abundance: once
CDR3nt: TGTGCCAGCCGCGGGACCGTAAGGGGAGATACGCAGTATTTT
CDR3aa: CASRGTVRGDTQYF